This entry lists 11 T cell receptor beta chains sequenced from one sample in a study of OX40 agonist ivuxolimab in advanced cancers. TCRdb's copy holds only in-frame clones and misses some; the assay was immunoSEQ multiplex PCR. This table has about 49,000 clones, roughly 80% appearing once. The sample consisted of CD4+ or CD8+ T cells sorted from blood, taken in a trial of the OX40 agonist ivuxolimab. These receptors originate from an adult with an advanced solid tumor such as melanoma, head and neck, liver or kidney cancer.

The chain employs TRBV4-1 and TRBJ2-5; no firm D call. The CDR3 is 14 residues long. Germline CDR1 MGHRA, CDR2 YSYEKL. V was pared by 0 bases and J by 5 bases, with 10 bases between. The CDR3 DNA follows: TGCGCCAGCAGCCAAGAGGGCAGCTCGGAGACCCAGTACTTC. It codes for CASSQEGSSETQYF.

CDR3 nucleotides: TGTGCCAGCAGCTTAGGGCAGGGGGCCGACTATGGCTACACCTTC. This translates into CASSLGQGADYGYTF. The rearrangement links TRBV11-2 to TRBJ1-2; 8 bases are shared with TRBD1. J gave up 3 bases and V 1 base, and 4 bases lay outside the gene matches. The CDR3 is 15 amino acids. The germline V gene encodes CDR1 SGHAT and CDR2 FQNNGV. The full variable domain, completed using reference TRBV11-2 and TRBJ1-2, is EAGVAQSPRYKIIEKRQSVAFWCNPISGHATLYWYQQILGQGPKLLIQFQNNGVVDDSQLPKDRFSAERLKGVDSTLKIQPAKLEDSAVYLCASSLGQGADYGYTFGSGTRLTVV.

This clone was seen more than once but under ten times. The chain links TRBV6-6 to TRBJ1-3; tentative D call: TRBD1 (6 bases). Deletions cut 7 bases from V and 0 bases from J, with 10 bases between. Germline V gene lookup returns CDR1 MNHNY and CDR2 SVGAGI (reference sequence). The CDR3 runs 14 residues. This CDR3 reads CASTRGNSGNTIYF. CDR3 bases: TGTGCCAGCACGAGGGGGAACTCTGGAAACACCATATATTTT.

The V call is TRBV19, the J call TRBJ1-1, with D possibly being TRBD1 (5 bases). The CDR3 length is 14 residues. V lost 3 bases to trimming and J lost 0 bases, with 8 bases between them. From germline, CDR1 is LNHDA and CDR2 SQIVND (reference sequence). Here the CDR3 reads CASSIDRLNTEAFF. In DNA, the CDR3 is TGTGCCAGTAGTATCGACAGATTGAACACTGAAGCTTTCTTT. The complete variable domain, with remaining parts taken from reference TRBV19 and TRBJ1-1, reads DGGITQSPKYLFRKEGQNVTLSCEQNLNHDAMYWYRQDPGQGLRLIYYSQIVNDFQKGDIAEGYSVSREKKESFPLTVTSAQKNPTAFYLCASSIDRLNTEAFFGQGTRLTVV.

This sequence joins TRBV19 and TRBJ1-1, with D perhaps TRBD1 (5 bases). The CDR3 totals 13 residues. Trimming cost V 2 bases and J 4 bases, with 8 bases left between them. Germline lookup yields CDR1 LNHDA and CDR2 SQIVND (reference sequence). CDR3 region: CASSIPGGTEAFF. CDR3 bases: TGTGCCAGTAGTATACCGGGGGGCACTGAAGCTTTCTTT.

The chain joins TRBV7-9 to TRBJ2-7; D possibly corresponds to TRBD1 (6 bases). The V end was cut by 7 bases, the J end by 5 bases, with 21 bases between. Germline V gene lookup returns CDR1 SEHNR and CDR2 FQNEAQ (reference sequence). This CDR3 is 15 amino acids long. In DNA form, the CDR3 reads TGTGCCAGCACTTATTTTACGGGCCCAGGGGACGAGCAGTACTTC. Translation gives CASTYFTGPGDEQYF. Supplemented by reference TRBV7-9 and TRBJ2-7, the full variable domain reads DTGVSQNPRHKITKRGQNVTFRCDPISEHNRLYWYRQTLGQGPEFLTYFQNEAQLEKSRLLSDRFSAERPKGSFSTLEIQRTEQGDSAMYLCASTYFTGPGDEQYFGPGTRLTVT.

The V gene is TRBV7-2, the J gene TRBJ2-7; 8 positions match TRBD2. The germline V gene encodes CDR1 SGHTA and CDR2 FQGNSA. J was trimmed by 6 bases and V by 1 base; bases with no gene match: 5. The CDR3 covers 14 residues. As DNA, the CDR3 is TGTGCCAGCAGCTTAGGGACTAGCATAGGCGAGCAGTACTTC. Residues: CASSLGTSIGEQYF. Based on the CDR3 plus reference TRBV7-2 and TRBJ2-7, the full variable domain is GAGVSQSPSNKVTEKGKDVELRCDPISGHTALYWYRQSLGQGLEFLIYFQGNSAPDKSGLPSDRFSAERTGGSVSTLTIQRTQQEDSAVYLCASSLGTSIGEQYFGPGTRLTVT.

Only one count was recorded for this clone. The chain recombines TRBV27 with TRBJ2-1, with 7 nucleotides matching TRBD2. Per the germline V gene, CDR1 is MNHEY and CDR2 is SMNVEV (reference sequence). V lost 3 bases to trimming and J lost 1 base; unmatched junction nucleotides: 6. CDR3 length: 16 residues. CDR3 DNA sequence: TGTGCCAGCAGTTTCTTCGGACTAGGGTCCTACAATGAGCAGTTCTTC. It yields the protein CASSFFGLGSYNEQFF.

This clone was seen more than once but under ten times. This chain joins TRBV11-2 and TRBJ2-7; TRBD1 matches at 11 bases. V dropped 3 bases and J dropped 3; count of bases not matched to a gene: 4. Germline-derived CDR1 and CDR2 are SGHAT and FQNNGV. This CDR3 comprises 15 residues. DNA for the CDR3: TGTGCCAGCAGCTTGACCGGGACAGGGGGCTACGAGCAGTACTTC. Translation gives CASSLTGTGGYEQYF.

The rearrangement links TRBV10-3 to TRBJ2-1; D assignment may be TRBD1 or TRBD2 (6 bases each). V was trimmed by 6 bases and J by 14 bases, leaving 20 bases between them. This CDR3 comprises 13 residues. From germline, CDR1 is ENHRY and CDR2 SYGVKD. The CDR3 protein is CAIRREGGARKFF. In DNA form, the CDR3 reads TGTGCCATCAGGAGAGAGGGGGGAGCCAGGAAGTTCTTC.

The chain has TRBV20-1 and TRBJ2-7, with unresolved D. CDR3 length equals 11 residues. The germline V gene has CDR1 DFQATT and CDR2 SNEGSKA (reference sequence). The CDR3 DNA sequence: TGCAGCGGGTACCTGTCCTACGAGCAGTACTTC. Translation gives CSGYLSYEQYF.